This TCR beta chain was observed in a study of shared clonotypes between healthy human individuals. V dropped 5 bases and J dropped 3; count of bases not matched to a gene: 8. Germline lookup yields CDR1 MDHEN and CDR2 SYDVKM. The CDR3 sequence is 16 residues long. Libraries were prepared by immunoSEQ multiplex PCR; TCRdb keeps only in-frame clonotypes and omits some of them. The sample has 2 million or so clones; 85% to 95% are singletons. The rearrangement uses TRBV28 and TRBJ2-7, with 12 bases lining up with TRBD2. The sequence derives from a man between 18 and 35 years old in good health. What was sequenced was naive CD4+ T cells sorted from blood. Subset in this sample: CD45RA+ positively selected. CDR3 DNA sequence: TGTGCCAGCAGTCCTACTAGCGGGAGGCTTCGCTACGAGCAGTACTTC. Translating gives CASSPTSGRLRYEQYF.